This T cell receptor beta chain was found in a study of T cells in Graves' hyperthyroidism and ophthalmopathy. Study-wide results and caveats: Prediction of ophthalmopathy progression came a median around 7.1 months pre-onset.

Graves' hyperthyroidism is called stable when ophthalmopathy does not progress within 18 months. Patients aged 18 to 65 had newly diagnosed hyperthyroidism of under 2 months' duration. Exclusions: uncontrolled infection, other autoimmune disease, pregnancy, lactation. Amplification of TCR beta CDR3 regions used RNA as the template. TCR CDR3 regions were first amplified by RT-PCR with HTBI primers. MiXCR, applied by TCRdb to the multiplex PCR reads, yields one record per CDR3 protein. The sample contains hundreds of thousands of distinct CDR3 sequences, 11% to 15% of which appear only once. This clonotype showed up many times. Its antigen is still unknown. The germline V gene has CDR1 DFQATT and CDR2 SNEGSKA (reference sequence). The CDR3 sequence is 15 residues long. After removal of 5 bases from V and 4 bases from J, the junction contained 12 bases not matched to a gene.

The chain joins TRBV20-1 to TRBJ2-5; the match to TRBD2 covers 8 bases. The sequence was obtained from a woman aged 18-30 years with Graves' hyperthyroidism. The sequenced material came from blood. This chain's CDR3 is CSAQTREGGRETQYF. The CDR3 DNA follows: TGCAGTGCTCAAACACGGGAGGGAGGCCGAGAGACCCAGTACTTC.